This T cell receptor beta chain was identified during a study of T-cell reconstitution after alpha-beta-depleted transplantation in children. With regard to this clonotype: Its target is not known.

The CDR3 is 16 residues long. Germline-derived CDR1 and CDR2 are DFQATT and SNEGSKA (reference sequence). V trimming: 0 bases; J trimming: 2 bases; junction bases outside the gene matches: 9. TCRbeta library construction was performed incorporating unique molecular identifiers. Using its own MiXCR run on the PCR reads, TCRdb lists one record per CDR3 protein. Of some 830,000 distinct CDR3 sequences in the sample, roughly 16% were seen once. Findings of the study overall: It was surviving recipient T cells and thymic progenitors that gave some patients high TCRbeta diversity at day 60.

The specimen comprised PBMCs, mostly from graft donor cells, sampled 360 days after TCRalphabeta/CD19-depleted stem cell transplant. This chain connects TRBV20-1 to TRBJ1-2; 7 nucleotides agree with TRBD1. This TCR derives from a male patient younger than 18 who had a stem cell transplant for acute lymphoblastic leukemia, so the T cells may come from the graft donor. The CDR3 sequence: CSARDGTARGNYGYTF. The CDR3 DNA is TGCAGTGCTAGAGATGGGACAGCCAGGGGCAACTATGGCTACACCTTC.